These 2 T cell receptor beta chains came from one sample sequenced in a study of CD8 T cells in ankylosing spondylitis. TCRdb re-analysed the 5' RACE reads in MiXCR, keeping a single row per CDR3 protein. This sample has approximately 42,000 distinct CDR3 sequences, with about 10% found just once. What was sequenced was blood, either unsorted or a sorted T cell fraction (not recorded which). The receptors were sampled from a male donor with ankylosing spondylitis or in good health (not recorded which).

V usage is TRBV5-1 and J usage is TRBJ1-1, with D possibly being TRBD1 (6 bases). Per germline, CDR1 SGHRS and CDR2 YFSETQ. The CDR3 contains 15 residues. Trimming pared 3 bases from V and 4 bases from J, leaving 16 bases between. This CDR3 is CASSSSRGGSTEAFF. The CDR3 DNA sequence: TGCGCCAGCAGCTCAAGCAGGGGAGGGAGCACTGAAGCTTTCTTT.

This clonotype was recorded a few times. As DNA, the CDR3 is TGTGCCAGCAGTCCTCCGGGACAGGGAGACACCGGGGAGCTGTTTTTT. It translates to CASSPPGQGDTGELFF. This chain links TRBV7-2 with TRBJ2-2; 9 bases line up with TRBD1. Germline CDR1 and CDR2: SGHTA and FQGNSA. The CDR3 loop spans 16 amino acids. With V trimmed by 6 bases and J by 3 bases, 8 bases remained unmatched.